This T cell receptor beta chain comes out of a study of cytomegalovirus exposure and HLA in healthy donors. Study observations and caveats: According to a later analysis, donors in an Asian-associated ancestry cluster reportedly had fewer N-insertions than the roughly 720-donor mean.

The PCR had 60 Vbeta and 13 Jbeta primers. Here immunoSEQ multiplex PCR was the method, and the copy in TCRdb shows in-frame clones only, minus some. Altogether 150,000 to 200,000 clones are present, around 74% being singletons, with the ten largest covering 2.9%. In this sample, this clone turned up once. What it binds is not known. The clonotype originates from a male donor in good health and CMV-seronegative. Specimen: PBMCs.

This chain's CDR3 is CASSFIGTTQETQYF. The DNA for the CDR3 is TGTGCCAGCAGTTTTATTGGGACAACTCAAGAGACCCAGTACTTC. J is TRBJ2-5 and V is TRBV28, with D perhaps TRBD1 (6 bases). The CDR3 runs to 15 residues. V was cut by 3 bases and J by 2 bases, with 13 bases left in between. Germline CDR1 and CDR2: MDHEN and SYDVKM.